This TCR beta chain was captured by sequencing in a study of cytomegalovirus exposure and HLA in healthy donors. Primers for the PCR totalled 60 Vbeta and 13 Jbeta. Profiling relied on immunoSEQ multiplex PCR, and the TCRdb table lists in-frame clones only, not all of them. The table records about 110,000 clones, 50% to 65% of them present only once. CDR1 is MGHRA, CDR2 YSYEKL, per germline. Trimming took 6 bases from V and 4 from J; bases not matched to a gene: 5. The CDR3 is 13 amino acids. The sample comprised PBMCs. This TCR derives from a man aged 25 to 40 in good health and CMV-seropositive. V is TRBV4-1 and J is TRBJ1-1; TRBD1 matches 7 bases. CDR3 DNA: TGCGCCAGCAGGAGACAGGGCGGCACTGAAGCTTTCTTT. Encoded protein: CASRRQGGTEAFF.